The rows below give T cell receptor beta chains drawn from one sample of a study of control samples from healthy donors and cancer patients. The assay was immunoSEQ multiplex PCR, and TCRdb's table has in-frame clones only and misses some. The data show about 100,000 clones, with roughly 89% seen just once and under 10% held by the top ten. Input material: blood. The receptors here all came from a man aged 25-40 years in good health. Each CDR3 is given with its conserved first and last residue. Fields, in order: J gene, D gene, V gene, clone size, CDR3 DNA, CDR3 protein. The D gene is left open where the match is weak. Clone size, where shown, is once, few, many, or a class for clones that have expanded.

>TRBJ1-3|-|TRBV11-2|-
TGTGCCAGCAGCTTTCTCGGGAGCTCTGGAAACACCATATATTTT
CASSFLGSSGNTIYF
>TRBJ1-2|-|TRBV24-1|-
TGTGCCACCAGTGATTTTTGGGGGGGCTACACCTTC
CATSDFWGGYTF
>TRBJ1-2|-|TRBV7-8|-
TGTGCCAGCAGCTTATGGGATTGGGGCCACGGCTACACCTTC
CASSLWDWGHGYTF
>TRBJ2-3|TRBD2|TRBV5-1|-
TGCGCCAGCAGCTTGGGGGTAGCGGGGGTACCAGGGGATACGCAGTATTTT
CASSLGVAGVPGDTQYF
>TRBJ2-2|-|TRBV7-2|-
TGTGCCAGCAGCTTAGATTTGATCCCCGGGGAGCTGTTTTTT
CASSLDLIPGELFF
>TRBJ2-3|-|TRBV19|-
TGTGCCAGTAGTCCTACTAGCACAGATACGCAGTATTTT
CASSPTSTDTQYF
>TRBJ1-1|-|TRBV11-3|-
TGTGCCAGCAGTTCTACAGGGAGCACTGAAGCTTTCTTT
CASSSTGSTEAFF
>TRBJ2-1|-|TRBV5-1|many
TGCGCCAGCAGCCCAGCTCGGGGGTCCCGCGGGGATGAGCAGTTCTTC
CASSPARGSRGDEQFF
>TRBJ2-5|-|TRBV2|-
TGTGCCAGCAGTGAGTCCGGGGGAAGGGGTCCAGAGACCCAGTACTTC
CASSESGGRGPETQYF
>TRBJ2-7|-|TRBV7-2|-
TGTGCCAGCAGCTTAGTCATTGGGACTTCCTACGAGCAGTACTTC
CASSLVIGTSYEQYF
>TRBJ2-1|-|TRBV24-1|-
TGTGCCACCAGTGATTCTGAGACAGACTACAATGAGCAGTTCTTC
CATSDSETDYNEQFF
>TRBJ1-1|-|TRBV19|-
TGTGCCAGTAGTATAGGCAGGATCACTGAAGCTTTCTTT
CASSIGRITEAFF
>TRBJ2-4|TRBD2|TRBV5-8|-
TGTGCCAGCAGCTTGGCCGTGGGAGGGGAGGACATTCAGTACTTC
CASSLAVGGEDIQYF
>TRBJ1-4|-|TRBV7-9|few
TGTGCCAGCAGCTTAGCATCCGGCGGACAGCGTAATGAAAAACTGTTTTTT
CASSLASGGQRNEKLFF
>TRBJ1-5|-|TRBV10-3|-
TGTGCCATCAGTGAGTCGAGAGTAGCGGATCAGCCCCAGCATTTT
CAISESRVADQPQHF
>TRBJ2-1|-|TRBV24-1|-
TGTGCCACCAGTGATCCTAGGAGCTCCTACAATGAGCAGTTCTTC
CATSDPRSSYNEQFF
>TRBJ2-1|TRBD2|TRBV5-1|-
TGCGCCAGCAGCCCTACCCGGAGCGGGAGAAGCGGCAATGAGCAGTTCTTC
CASSPTRSGRSGNEQFF
>TRBJ1-2|-|TRBV5-1|-
TGCGCCAGCAGCTTGGAGGTTGGTGGGGGCTATGGCTACACCTTC
CASSLEVGGGYGYTF
>TRBJ2-7|-|TRBV7-2|-
TGTGCCAGCAGCTACGCGGGGAGTTACGAGCAGTACTTC
CASSYAGSYEQYF
>TRBJ1-6|-|TRBV5-1|-
TGCGCCAGCAGCTTAAACGAGGGGCTAGGTTCACCCCTCCACTTT
CASSLNEGLGSPLHF
>TRBJ1-6|-|TRBV6-5|-
TGTGCCAGCAGTTACTCGTTCGAGGGTAATTCACCCCTCCACTTT
CASSYSFEGNSPLHF
>TRBJ1-5|-|TRBV15|-
TGTGCCACCAGCAGAGCGGGCGACAGCCCAAATCAGCCCCAGCATTTT
CATSRAGDSPNQPQHF
>TRBJ1-2|-|TRBV25-1|-
TGTGCCAGCAGTGAAACCATAGGGAATCCCGGCTACACCTTC
CASSETIGNPGYTF
>TRBJ2-3|TRBD1|TRBV5-1|-
TGCGCCAGCAGCCCCGGCAGGGGGCTTCCAGATACGCAGTATTTT
CASSPGRGLPDTQYF
>TRBJ2-3|TRBD2|TRBV28|-
TGTGCCAGCAGTTTCGGGACTAGTGTAACAGATACGCAGTATTTT
CASSFGTSVTDTQYF
>TRBJ2-3|-|TRBV24-1|-
TGTGCCACCAGTGATTTACCCCAGGGACTGCCTAGCACAGATACGCAGTATTTT
CATSDLPQGLPSTDTQYF
>TRBJ1-1|-|TRBV5-1|-
TGCGCCAGCAGCTTGGATGGCAGGGAGAACACTGAAGCTTTCTTT
CASSLDGRENTEAFF
>TRBJ2-1|TRBD2|TRBV3-1/TRBV3-2|-
TGTGCCAGCAGCCAAGTACCAAGGGAGGCACTTAGCGGGACTAACCCCTACAATGAGCAGTTCTTC
CASSQVPREALSGTNPYNEQFF
>TRBJ1-1|-|TRBV18|-
TGTGCCAGCTCATTTGAACGGGAGAACACTGAAGCCTTCTTT
CASSFERENTEAFF
>TRBJ2-1|-|TRBV30|-
TGTGCCTGGATCCCCTGGTCTGGGAATGAGCAGTTCTTC
CAWIPWSGNEQFF
>TRBJ2-2|TRBD1|TRBV9|-
TGTGCCAGCAGCGTAGTCCCTCAGGGGGCCCCCGGGGAGCTGTTTTTT
CASSVVPQGAPGELFF
>TRBJ2-7|-|TRBV28|once
TGTGCCAGCAGTTTGGCACAGGGTAGGTACGAGCAGTACTTC
CASSLAQGRYEQYF
>TRBJ2-1|-|TRBV12-5|-
TGTGCTAGTGGTTTGGTATTTATAGGGTCCTACAATGAGCAGTTCTTC
CASGLVFIGSYNEQFF
>TRBJ2-3|-|TRBV2|-
TGTGCCAGCAGTGAATTGACTTCGGCTAGCACAGATACGCAGTATTTT
CASSELTSASTDTQYF
>TRBJ1-2|-|TRBV7-9|-
TGTGCCAGCAGCTTAGAGACGAGTAGTGGCTACACCTTC
CASSLETSSGYTF
>TRBJ2-1|TRBD2|TRBV19|-
TGTGCCAGTAGTCCGGGACTAGGGAATGAGCAGTTCTTC
CASSPGLGNEQFF
>TRBJ2-2|TRBD2|TRBV9|-
TGTGCCAGCAGCGCCTGGACTAGCGGCACCGGGGAGCTGTTTTTT
CASSAWTSGTGELFF
>TRBJ1-1|-|TRBV18|-
TGTGCCAGCTCAACCCGACAGGTTGGCACTGAAGCTTTCTTT
CASSTRQVGTEAFF
>TRBJ2-7|TRBD1|TRBV28|once
TGTGCCAGCAGAAGACAGGGGGTCTACGAGCAGTACTTC
CASRRQGVYEQYF
>TRBJ1-1|-|TRBV7-8|-
TGTGCCAGCAGCTCCCGGGTGGGGGGCCTGGGGGCTGAAGCTTTCTTT
CASSSRVGGLGAEAFF
>TRBJ1-5|TRBD1|TRBV28|once
TGTGCCAGCAGCCCAAACAGGGGCGGCTTGTATCAGCCCCAGCATTTT
CASSPNRGGLYQPQHF
>TRBJ2-1|-|TRBV5-1|-
TGCGCCAGCAGCTCCCCGCCGGGAAGAGGGGGGGCATCGAATGAGCAGTTCTTC
CASSSPPGRGGASNEQFF
>TRBJ1-1|-|TRBV4-3|-
TGCGCCAGCAGCCAAGGGGACACTGAAGCTTTCTTT
CASSQGDTEAFF
>TRBJ2-7|-|TRBV7-9|-
TGTGCCAGCAGCTCAATCTACGAGCAGTACTTC
CASSSIYEQYF
>TRBJ1-2|-|TRBV11-2|-
TGTGCCAGCAGCTTAGGTCAGGGGTTGAACTATGGCTACACCTTC
CASSLGQGLNYGYTF
>TRBJ2-1|TRBD2|TRBV7-2|-
TGTGCCAGCAGCTTAGACAGACTAGCGGGGGGTGAGCAGTTCTTC
CASSLDRLAGGEQFF
>TRBJ2-3|TRBD2|TRBV20-1|-
TGCAGTGCTAGTACCGGGACTAGCGGGAGCGGAGATACGCAGTATTTT
CSASTGTSGSGDTQYF